Included here is one T cell receptor beta chain sequence, with context. The record originates from a study of blood T cell repertoires in COVID-19. Study details: Whether acute or convalescent, the COVID-19 samples came from the United States, Italy and Spain. Sources were T cells, B-cell-depleted T cells, or PBMCs; the material itself was cDNA or gDNA.

Germline CDR1 reads SNHLY; CDR2 reads FYNNEI. V shed 6 bases and J 3 bases; nucleotides not matched to a gene: 6. The CDR3 consists of 15 residues. Study processing details: Reference gene primer amplification gave estimated nucleated cell counts. Libraries were prepared by immunoSEQ multiplex PCR; TCRdb keeps only in-frame clonotypes and omits some of them. The DNA was the basis for D and trimming; V, J and clone size are from that table. This sample yields 150,000 or so clones, of which roughly 78% are seen a single time; roughly 15% belongs to the top ten. This sequence joins TRBV2 and TRBJ1-5, with 9 bases matching TRBD1. The receptor comes from a human donor with acute or convalescent COVID-19. The donor label of this sample is uncertain. The sample consisted of peripheral blood. CDR3 nucleotide sequence: TGTGCCAGCAGCGGACAGGGGACCTACAATCAGCCCCAGCATTTT. It specifies CASSGQGTYNQPQHF. The full variable domain, rest sourced from reference TRBV2 and TRBJ1-5, is EPEVTQTPSHQVTQMGQEVILRCVPISNHLYFYWYRQILGQKVEFLVSFYNNEISEKSEIFDDQFSVERPDGSNFTLKIRSTKLEDSAMYFCASSGQGTYNQPQHFGDGTRLSIL.